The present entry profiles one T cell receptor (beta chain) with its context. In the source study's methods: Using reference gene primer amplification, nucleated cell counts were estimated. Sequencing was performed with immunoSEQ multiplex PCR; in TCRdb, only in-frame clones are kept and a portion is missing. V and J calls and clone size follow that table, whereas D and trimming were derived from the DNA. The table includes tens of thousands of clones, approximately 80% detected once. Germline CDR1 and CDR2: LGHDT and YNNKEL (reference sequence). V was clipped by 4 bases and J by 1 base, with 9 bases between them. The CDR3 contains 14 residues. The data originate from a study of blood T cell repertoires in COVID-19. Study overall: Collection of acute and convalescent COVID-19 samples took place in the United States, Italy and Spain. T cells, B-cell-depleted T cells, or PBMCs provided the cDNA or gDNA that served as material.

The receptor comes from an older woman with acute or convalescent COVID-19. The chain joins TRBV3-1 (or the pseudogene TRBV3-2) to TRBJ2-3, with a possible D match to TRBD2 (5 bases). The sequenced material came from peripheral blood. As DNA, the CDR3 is TGTGCCAGCAGCCGCCGGACTGGCACAGATACGCAGTATTTT. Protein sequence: CASSRRTGTDTQYF.